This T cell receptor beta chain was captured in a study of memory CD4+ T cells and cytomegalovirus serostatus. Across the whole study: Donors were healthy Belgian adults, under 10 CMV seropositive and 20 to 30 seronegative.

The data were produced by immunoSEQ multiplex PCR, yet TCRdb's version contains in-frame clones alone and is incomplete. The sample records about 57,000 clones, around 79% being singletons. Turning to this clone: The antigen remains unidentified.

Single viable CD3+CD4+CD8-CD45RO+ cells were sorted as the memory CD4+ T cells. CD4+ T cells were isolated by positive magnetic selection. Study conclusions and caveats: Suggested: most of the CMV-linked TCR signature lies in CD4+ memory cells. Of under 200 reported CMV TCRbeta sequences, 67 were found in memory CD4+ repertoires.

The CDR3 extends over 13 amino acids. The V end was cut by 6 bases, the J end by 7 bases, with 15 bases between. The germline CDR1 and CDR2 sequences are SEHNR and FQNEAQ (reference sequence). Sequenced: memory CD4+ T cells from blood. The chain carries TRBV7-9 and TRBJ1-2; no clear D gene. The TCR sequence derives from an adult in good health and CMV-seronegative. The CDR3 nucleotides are TGTGCCAGCAGTTACGACAACGCCCGTGGCTACACCTTC. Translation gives CASSYDNARGYTF.